The 30 T cell receptor beta chains listed next were all sequenced from one sample in a study of CD8 T cells in Susac syndrome. After extraction with the RNeasy kit, roughly 0.45 to 1 ug of the RNA was reverse transcribed using random hexamers. TCRdb processed the immunoSEQ multiplex PCR reads anew with MiXCR; each CDR3 protein has one entry. The table has about 280,000 distinct CDR3 sequences, approximately 85% seen once. The sequenced sample consisted of CD8+ T cells from PBMCs. These receptors came from a human donor with multiple sclerosis.

CDR3 in DNA: TGTGCCAGCAGCACCTCGGACGGTAACCATCAGCCCCAGCATTTT. Translating it yields CASSTSDGNHQPQHF. The chain joins TRBV6-6 to TRBJ1-5; D remains ambiguous. Germline CDR1 and CDR2: MNHNY and SVGAGI (reference sequence). CDR3 size: 15 residues. Trimming left V 6 bases short and J 5 bases short, with 17 bases between.

The CDR3 protein is CASSLLGLAGGYEQYF. CDR3 sequence (DNA): TGTGCCAGCAGCTTATTAGGACTAGCGGGTGGCTACGAGCAGTACTTC. This chain connects TRBV7-2 to TRBJ2-7, with TRBD2 matching 11 bases. Unmatched junction bases numbered 6, after V lost 2 bases and J lost 3 bases. The CDR3 covers 16 residues. Germline loops: CDR1 SGHTA, CDR2 FQGNSA.

The rearrangement links TRBV28 to TRBJ1-3; 7 bases match TRBD1. CDR1 and CDR2 from the germline V gene are MDHEN and SYDVKM. The ends lost 4 bases at V and 7 bases at J; junction bases unmatched: 4. This CDR3 region has 13 residues. In nucleotides, the CDR3 is TGTGCCAGCAGTTGGGAGGGGGCCAACACCATATATTTT. Protein: CASSWEGANTIYF.

This clonotype has only one observation. The J gene is TRBJ2-7, the V gene TRBV9; D not resolved. The germline CDR1 and CDR2 sequences are SGDLS and YYNGEE. Trimming took off 0 bases at V and 6 bases at J, with 10 bases between the two ends. The CDR3 has 13 amino acids. DNA for the CDR3: TGTGCCAGCAGCGTAGAAGTGGGGATCGAGCAGTACTTC. Protein product: CASSVEVGIEQYF.

The chain has TRBV5-5 and TRBJ2-1; D remains unclear. This CDR3 spans 17 amino acids. Per the germline V gene, CDR1 is SGHKS and CDR2 is YYEKEE (reference sequence). The V end lost 1 base, the J end lost 3 bases, and 17 bases lay between the germline ends. CDR3 protein: CASSLYRVLASYNEQFF. The DNA of the CDR3 is TGTGCCAGCAGCTTGTATAGGGTTTTGGCGAGCTACAATGAGCAGTTCTTC.

The chain is built from TRBV2 and TRBJ1-1; TRBD1 might be the D (6 bases). The CDR3 length is 13 residues. V lost 5 bases, J lost 6 bases, and 13 bases lay in between. Germline V lookup: CDR1 SNHLY, CDR2 FYNNEI. The CDR3 here is CASSLTGSPEAFF. The CDR3 DNA sequence: TGTGCCAGCAGTCTCACAGGGAGCCCTGAAGCTTTCTTT.

The chain links TRBV2 to TRBJ2-5, with TRBD1 matching over 7 bases. Trimming cost V 10 bases and J 3 bases; bases outside gene matches: 5. The CDR3 loop spans 12 amino acids. Germline CDR1 is SNHLY and CDR2 is FYNNEI. CDR3 bases: TGTGCCACCTTGGGACAGAAAGAGACCCAGTACTTC. Protein sequence: CATLGQKETQYF.

This clonotype has a handful of counts. The chain has TRBV2 and TRBJ2-5; D is possibly TRBD2 (6 bases). Germline assignment: CDR1 SNHLY and CDR2 FYNNEI. Deletions cut 5 bases from V and 2 bases from J, with 15 bases between. The CDR3 has 15 amino acids. CDR3 nucleotide sequence: TGTGCCAGCAGTTCCCTTGGAGGGCCGCAAGAGACCCAGTACTTC. This translates into CASSSLGGPQETQYF.

The CDR3 coding sequence is TGTGCCAGCAGCCAAGCGGTGGGAGGGTATGAGCAGTTCTTC. Its protein is CASSQAVGGYEQFF. The V call is TRBV14, the J call TRBJ2-1; TRBD2 agrees at 7 bases. V lost 1 base, J lost 8 bases, and 5 bases stayed unmatched. The CDR3 is 14 amino acids. From germline, CDR1 is SGHDN and CDR2 FVKESK.

V and J are TRBV6-5 and TRBJ1-1; D remains ambiguous. Per germline, CDR1 MNHEY and CDR2 SVGAGI. This CDR3 is built from 11 residues. The V end lost 7 bases, the J end lost 0 bases, and 3 bases lay between the germline ends. The CDR3 DNA sequence: TGTGCCAGCATTATGAACACTGAAGCTTTCTTT. Its protein is CASIMNTEAFF.

This chain uses TRBV9 with TRBJ2-2; D gene uncertain. Trimming pared 1 base from V and 8 bases from J, leaving 6 bases between. The CDR3 length is 12 residues. CDR1 SGDLS and CDR2 YYNGEE come from the germline V gene. CDR3 DNA sequence: TGTGCCAGCAGCGTAACCTCTGGGGAGCTGTTTTTT. This codes for CASSVTSGELFF.

The chain carries TRBV10-3 and TRBJ2-7, with D maybe TRBD2 (5 bases). Germline-derived CDR1 and CDR2 are ENHRY and SYGVKD. The CDR3 length is 12 residues. V gave up 8 bases and J gave up 5 bases, with 13 bases separating them. The CDR3 bases are TGTGCCATCTCGGACGCCGGGAACGAGCAGTACTTC. Translation gives CAISDAGNEQYF.

The chain employs TRBV6-6 and TRBJ2-7; D not certain. This CDR3 contains 15 residues. V lost 0 bases and J 0 bases, leaving 9 bases between the germline ends. Germline CDR1 and CDR2: MNHNY and SVGAGI (reference sequence). CDR3 sequence reads: CASSYSVPDSYEQYF. The DNA of the CDR3 is TGTGCCAGCAGTTACTCTGTTCCAGACTCCTACGAGCAGTACTTC.

This sequence joins TRBV27 and TRBJ2-5, with a weak D call TRBD2 (6 bases). The germline CDR1 and CDR2 sequences are MNHEY and SMNVEV (reference sequence). Trimming stripped 5 bases from V and 1 base from J, with 14 bases between. The CDR3 length is 15 residues. CDR3 in amino acids: CASSLYRGLQETQYF. The CDR3 DNA sequence: TGTGCCAGCAGTCTCTACCGGGGACTCCAAGAGACCCAGTACTTC.

CDR3 sequence: CASSERLGEQYF. The DNA for the CDR3 is TGTGCCAGCTCCGAGCGGTTAGGAGAGCAGTACTTC. The rearrangement uses TRBV7-9 and TRBJ2-7; TRBD2 is a possible D gene (5 bases). Germline V gene lookup returns CDR1 SEHNR and CDR2 FQNEAQ (reference sequence). The CDR3 is 12 residues long. With 8 bases removed from V and 7 bases from J, the gap between germline ends came to 15 bases.

A few counts support this clonotype. V gene TRBV7-8 combines with J gene TRBJ1-2; a weak D match, TRBD1 (5 bases). The germline V and J ends were trimmed by 1 base and 6 bases, with 12 bases remaining between them. This CDR3 spans 14 amino acids. The germline V gene has CDR1 SGHVS and CDR2 FQNEAQ. The CDR3 is CASSLVIGADGYTF. The CDR3 coding sequence is TGTGCCAGCAGCTTAGTGATAGGGGCCGATGGCTACACCTTC.

This clonotype appeared a few times. The chain employs TRBV27 and TRBJ2-3, with 11 nucleotides matching TRBD2. Germline CDR1 MNHEY, CDR2 SMNVEV (reference sequence). V shed 5 bases and J 4 bases; nucleotides not matched to a gene: 8. The CDR3 spans 16 residues. Here the CDR3 DNA reads TGTGCCAGCAGTCCATTGCTAGCGGGAGGACCAGATACGCAGTATTTT. This translates into CASSPLLAGGPDTQYF.

This chain uses TRBV19 with TRBJ1-6; no reliable D call. The germline V gene has CDR1 LNHDA and CDR2 SQIVND (reference sequence). CDR3 length: 17 residues. Trimming stripped 1 base from V and 3 bases from J, with 13 bases between. CDR3 sequence reads: CASSIGGTPYYNSPLHF. DNA of the CDR3: TGTGCCAGTAGTATAGGTGGAACTCCTTACTATAATTCACCCCTCCACTTT.

V gene TRBV20-1 combines with J gene TRBJ1-4; D is possibly TRBD1 (5 bases). The germline V gene has CDR1 DFQATT and CDR2 SNEGSKA (reference sequence). The V end was cut by 3 bases, the J end by 0 bases, with 14 bases between. This CDR3 has 16 residues. The CDR3 nucleotides read TGCAGTGCTAGGGCAGGGAGGGCGCCAACTAATGAAAAACTGTTTTTT. This encodes CSARAGRAPTNEKLFF.

The J gene is TRBJ2-5, the V gene TRBV6-1, with 8 bases that match TRBD1. Germline V lookup: CDR1 MNHNS, CDR2 SASEGT. The length of the CDR3 is 13 residues. V dropped 6 bases and J dropped 9; count of bases not matched to a gene: 9. CDR3 in amino acids: CASSLGQGWAQYF. CDR3 DNA: TGTGCCAGCAGCCTTGGACAGGGATGGGCCCAGTACTTC.

The chain combines TRBV29-1 with TRBJ2-7, with D hard to call. The germline V gene encodes CDR1 SQVTM and CDR2 ANQGSEA. The CDR3 is 15 amino acids. V dropped 0 bases and J dropped 0 bases, with 12 bases sitting between them. The CDR3 protein is CSVEDEATYSYEQYF. The DNA for the CDR3 is TGCAGCGTTGAAGATGAGGCAACTTACTCCTACGAGCAGTACTTC.

The genes are TRBV25-1 and TRBJ1-1; 7 bases line up with TRBD1. V lost 6 bases and J lost 4; bases outside the gene matches: 5. The CDR3 runs 13 residues. The V gene's germline CDR1 is MGHDK and CDR2 SYGVNS. The CDR3 loop is CASSRGVGTEAFF. The CDR3 DNA reads TGTGCCAGCAGCAGGGGGGTAGGCACTGAAGCTTTCTTT.

This clonotype occurred once. The chain links TRBV4-1 to TRBJ1-5; TRBD1 agrees at 9 bases. The CDR3 loop spans 17 amino acids. Germline CDR1 MGHRA, CDR2 YSYEKL. After removal of 3 bases from V and 3 bases from J, the junction contained 9 bases not matched to a gene. The CDR3 region has the DNA TGCGCCAGCAGCCACATACGGGACAGGGCTTCCAATCAGCCCCAGCATTTT. It is translated as CASSHIRDRASNQPQHF.

The rearrangement links TRBV5-4 to TRBJ2-7, with D possibly being TRBD2 (5 bases). The CDR3 runs 15 residues. V lost 4 bases and J lost 5, with 19 bases in between. Germline V gives CDR1 SGHNT, CDR2 YYREEE (reference sequence). CDR3 in DNA: TGTGCCAGCAGCCGATCTATTAAGGGAGCGAACGAGCAGTACTTC. Its protein is CASSRSIKGANEQYF.

The V gene is TRBV28, the J gene TRBJ2-1, with a weak D call TRBD2 (5 bases). V shed 3 bases and J shed 7 bases, with 16 bases lying between them. Per the germline V gene, CDR1 is MDHEN and CDR2 is SYDVKM. This CDR3 spans 15 amino acids. Written as DNA, the CDR3 is TGTGCCAGCAGTTTCGTTGAGGAGCCGGGGAATGAGCAGTTCTTC. Its translation: CASSFVEEPGNEQFF.

The chain joins TRBV15 to TRBJ2-3; no reliable D call. Trimming left V 4 bases short and J 0 bases short, with 11 bases between. The CDR3 sequence is 15 residues long. Germline V gene sequence: CDR1 LNHNV, CDR2 YYDKDF (reference sequence). CDR3 bases: TGTGCCACCAGCACGCTTGCGGTTAGCACAGATACGCAGTATTTT. Its translation: CATSTLAVSTDTQYF.

This clonotype showed up just a few times. The V and J genes are TRBV28 and TRBJ2-7; D is undetermined. The V end was cut by 6 bases, the J end by 3 bases, with 21 bases between. Germline CDR1 and CDR2: MDHEN and SYDVKM. This CDR3 is built from 16 residues. CDR3 amino acids: CASSPPSHLELYEQYF. The CDR3 coding sequence is TGTGCCAGCAGCCCACCTTCCCACTTAGAGCTCTACGAGCAGTACTTC.

V gene TRBV20-1 combines with J gene TRBJ2-4, with D perhaps assigned TRBD1 or TRBD2 (5 bases each). V was clipped by 3 bases and J by 0 bases, with 12 bases between them. The CDR3 length is 15 residues. Per the germline V gene, CDR1 is DFQATT and CDR2 is SNEGSKA (reference sequence). The CDR3: CSARTGTKAKNIQYF. The CDR3 DNA is TGCAGTGCTAGGACCGGGACCAAAGCCAAAAACATTCAGTACTTC.

The CDR3 coding sequence is TGTGCCAGCAGCCCTCTTAGCGGAACCTACAATGAGCAGTTCTTC. This gives the protein CASSPLSGTYNEQFF. V and J are TRBV7-8 and TRBJ2-1; maybe TRBD2 (6 bases). The CDR3 sequence is 15 residues long. In germline, CDR1 is SGHVS, CDR2 FQNEAQ. The V end was cut by 5 bases, the J end by 2 bases, with 13 bases between.

The rearrangement joins TRBV10-1 to TRBJ2-5; tentative D call: TRBD2 (5 bases). Germline assignment: CDR1 WNHNN and CDR2 SYGVQD (reference sequence). CDR3 size: 14 residues. V lost 3 bases to trimming and J lost 1 base, with 9 bases between them. The CDR3 DNA is TGCGCCAGCAGTGACCCGGGATCCCAAGAGACCCAGTACTTC. It translates to CASSDPGSQETQYF.